Below, one T cell receptor beta chain is given with its context. This specimen belongs to a study of OX40 agonist ivuxolimab in advanced cancers. Study-level information: Among those enrolled, mean age was 60 years (range 23 to 79) and roughly 84% were male.

Clones were sequenced by immunoSEQ multiplex PCR, and TCRdb holds only the in-frame ones, with some missing. The repertoire consists of about 62,000 clones, with 75% to 85% occurring once and the leading ten covering 2% to 3%. J was trimmed by 0 bases and V by 5 bases; bases with no gene match: 11. Looked up from germline, CDR1 is SEHNR and CDR2 is FQNEAQ (reference sequence). The CDR3 extends over 17 amino acids. This chain uses TRBV7-9 with TRBJ2-3; the match to TRBD2 covers 7 bases. The material sequenced was CD4+ or CD8+ T cells sorted from blood, taken in a trial of the OX40 agonist ivuxolimab. The clonotype originates from an adult with an advanced solid tumor such as melanoma, head and neck, liver or kidney cancer. In nucleotides, the CDR3 is TGTGCCAGCAGCCTAGGCTCTTTCGGGGGGAGCACAGATACGCAGTATTTT. Protein: CASSLGSFGGSTDTQYF. Together with reference TRBV7-9 and TRBJ2-3, the CDR3 gives the full variable domain: DTGVSQNPRHKITKRGQNVTFRCDPISEHNRLYWYRQTLGQGPEFLTYFQNEAQLEKSRLLSDRFSAERPKGSFSTLEIQRTEQGDSAMYLCASSLGSFGGSTDTQYFGPGTRLTVL.